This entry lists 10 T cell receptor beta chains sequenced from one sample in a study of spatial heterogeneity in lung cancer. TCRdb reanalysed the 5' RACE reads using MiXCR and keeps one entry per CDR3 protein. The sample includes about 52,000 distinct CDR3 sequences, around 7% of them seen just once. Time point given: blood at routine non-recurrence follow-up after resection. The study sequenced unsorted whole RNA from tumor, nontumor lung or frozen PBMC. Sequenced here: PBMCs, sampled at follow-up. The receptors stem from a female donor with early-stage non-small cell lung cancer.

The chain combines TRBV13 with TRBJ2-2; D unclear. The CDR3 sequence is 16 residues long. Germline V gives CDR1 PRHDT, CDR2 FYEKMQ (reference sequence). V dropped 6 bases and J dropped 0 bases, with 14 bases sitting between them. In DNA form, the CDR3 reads TGTGCCAGCAGTCCACGGACGGGTTCGAACACCGGGGAGCTGTTTTTT. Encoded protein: CASSPRTGSNTGELFF.

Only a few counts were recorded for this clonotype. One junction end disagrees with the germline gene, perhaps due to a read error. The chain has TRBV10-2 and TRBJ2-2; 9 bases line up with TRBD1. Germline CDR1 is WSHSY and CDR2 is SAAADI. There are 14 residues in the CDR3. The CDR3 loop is CASRGTGNPGELFF. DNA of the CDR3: TGCGCCAGCAGAGGGACAGGGAACCCCGGGGAGCTGTTTTTT.

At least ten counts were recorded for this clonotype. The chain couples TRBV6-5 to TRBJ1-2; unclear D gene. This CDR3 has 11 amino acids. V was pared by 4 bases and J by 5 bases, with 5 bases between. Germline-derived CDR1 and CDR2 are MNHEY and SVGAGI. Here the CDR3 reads CASSSPYGYTF. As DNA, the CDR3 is TGTGCCAGCAGTTCCCCATATGGCTACACCTTC.

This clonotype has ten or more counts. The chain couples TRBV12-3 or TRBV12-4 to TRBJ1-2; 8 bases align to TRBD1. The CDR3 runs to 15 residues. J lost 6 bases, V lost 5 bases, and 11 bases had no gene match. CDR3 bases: TGTGCCAGCAGTCGACAGGGGCTCCCAGGTGATGGCTACACCTTC. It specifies CASSRQGLPGDGYTF.

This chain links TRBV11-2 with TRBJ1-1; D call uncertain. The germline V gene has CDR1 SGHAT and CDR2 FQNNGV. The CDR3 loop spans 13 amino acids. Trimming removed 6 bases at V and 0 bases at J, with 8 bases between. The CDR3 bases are TGTGCCAGCAGTTGGACGGTGAACACTGAAGCTTTCTTT. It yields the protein CASSWTVNTEAFF. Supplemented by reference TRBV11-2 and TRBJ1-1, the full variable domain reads EAGVAQSPRYKIIEKRQSVAFWCNPISGHATLYWYQQILGQGPKLLIQFQNNGVVDDSQLPKDRFSAERLKGVDSTLKIQPAKLEDSAVYLCASSWTVNTEAFFGQGTRLTVV.

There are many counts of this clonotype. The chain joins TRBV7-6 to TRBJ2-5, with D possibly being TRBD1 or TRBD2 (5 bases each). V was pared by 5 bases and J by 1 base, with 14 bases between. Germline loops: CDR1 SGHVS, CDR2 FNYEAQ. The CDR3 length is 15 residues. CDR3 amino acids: CASSPLGAVQETQYF. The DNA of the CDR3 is TGTGCCAGCAGCCCTCTCGGGGCGGTCCAAGAGACCCAGTACTTC.

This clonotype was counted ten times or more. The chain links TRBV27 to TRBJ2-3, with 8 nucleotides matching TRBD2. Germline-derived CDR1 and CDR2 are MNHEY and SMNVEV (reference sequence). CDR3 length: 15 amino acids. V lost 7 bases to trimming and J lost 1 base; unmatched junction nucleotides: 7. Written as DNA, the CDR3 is TGTGCCAGCAAGGGACTAGTGTTCGGCACAGATACGCAGTATTTT. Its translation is CASKGLVFGTDTQYF.

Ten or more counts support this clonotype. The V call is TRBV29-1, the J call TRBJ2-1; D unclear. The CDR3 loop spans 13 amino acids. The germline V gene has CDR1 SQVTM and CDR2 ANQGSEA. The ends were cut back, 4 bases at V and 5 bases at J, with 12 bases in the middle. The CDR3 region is CSVGGLGNNEQFF. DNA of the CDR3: TGCAGCGTTGGGGGATTGGGAAACAATGAGCAGTTCTTC.

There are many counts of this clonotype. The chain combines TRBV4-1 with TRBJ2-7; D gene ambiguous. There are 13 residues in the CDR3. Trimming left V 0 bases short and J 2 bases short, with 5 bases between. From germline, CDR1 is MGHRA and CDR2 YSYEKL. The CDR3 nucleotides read TGCGCCAGCAGCCAAGATCTCCCCTACGAGCAGTACTTC. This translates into CASSQDLPYEQYF.

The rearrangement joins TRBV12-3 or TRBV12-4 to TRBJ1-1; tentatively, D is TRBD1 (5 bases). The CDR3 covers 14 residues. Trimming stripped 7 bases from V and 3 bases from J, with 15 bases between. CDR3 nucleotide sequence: TGTGCCAGCACCTTAGCTCCGGGGGACACTGAAGCTTTCTTT. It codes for CASTLAPGDTEAFF.